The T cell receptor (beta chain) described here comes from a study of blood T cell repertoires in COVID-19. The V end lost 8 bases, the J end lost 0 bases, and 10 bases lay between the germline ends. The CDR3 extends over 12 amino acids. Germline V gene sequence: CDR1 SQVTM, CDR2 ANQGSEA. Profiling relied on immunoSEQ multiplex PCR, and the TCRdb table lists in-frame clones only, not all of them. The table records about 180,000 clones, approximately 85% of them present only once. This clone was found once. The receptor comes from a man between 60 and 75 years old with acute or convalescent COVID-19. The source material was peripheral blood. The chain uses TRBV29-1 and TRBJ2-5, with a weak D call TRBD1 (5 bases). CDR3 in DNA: TGCAGCATCAGACAGTACCAAGAGACCCAGTACTTC. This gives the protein CSIRQYQETQYF.